This T cell receptor (beta chain) was obtained from a study of shared clonotypes between healthy human individuals. For the study at large: Researchers assigned three CD4 naive, three CD4 memory, two CD8 naive and one CD8 memory plate to each donor. Findings and limits, study-wide: Rarefaction showed that sequencing of sorted subsets was incomplete (despite large depth).

On sorted subsets, replicate PCRs used about 200 ng DNA, or tens of thousands of T cell genomes. Using immunoSEQ multiplex PCR, the repertoire was profiled, and TCRdb retains in-frame clones only, with some absent. The table has over 850,000 clones, approximately 80% seen once. The CDR3 is 12 residues long. Deletions cut 2 bases from V and 0 bases from J, with 2 bases between. Germline values: CDR1 SGHTA, CDR2 FQGNSA. This clone was detected only once. What it binds is unknown. Other DNA sequences in the same sample also yield this CDR3. The donor population consisted of healthy HIV-negative adults with no recent acute infections or vaccinations.

The TCR was taken from a young man in good health. Some clones in this sample may be carry-over from other donors' samples. The genes are TRBV7-2 and TRBJ2-7; D gene uncertain. Material for sequencing was memory CD4+ T cells from PBMCs. The sample's subset: CD45RA-negative fraction. The CDR3 DNA reads as TGTGCCAGCAGCTTAACCTCCTACGAGCAGTACTTC. This encodes CASSLTSYEQYF.